This TCR beta chain is from a study of PD-1 blockade in classical Hodgkin lymphoma. Across the whole study: Nivolumab dosing for patients was 3 mg/kg, administered intravenously every 2 weeks.

Time point reported: cycle 4 day 1 (C4D1), after less than 7 weeks of nivolumab. Each and every patient relapsed after autologous stem cell transplantation, and patients got differing brentuximab vedotin exposure. In regard to this clone: Its specificity is unknown.

Sequencing used immunoSEQ multiplex PCR; TCRdb keeps in-frame clones, though not all of them. The table records 25,000 to 30,000 clones, around four fifths of them present only once. The study's findings and limits: Relative to healthy donors, newly diagnosed patients reportedly had lower baseline TCR diversity, which was reported as lower still in relapsed/refractory patients. Complete responders matched newly diagnosed patients in baseline diversity.

Germline V gene lookup returns CDR1 LGHNA and CDR2 YNFKEQ. Between the trimmed V and J ends, which lost 1 base and 3 bases, there was a span of 13 bases. The CDR3 sequence is 16 residues long. The chain links TRBV4-2 to TRBJ2-1; D is uncertain. The starting material was peripheral blood mononuclear cells (PBMCs), obtained before the fourth cycle of nivolumab. The sequence derives from a human donor with classical Hodgkin lymphoma. CDR3 nucleotides: TGTGCCAGCAGCCAAGCCCATCGAGATATCTACAATGAGCAGTTCTTC. Its translation: CASSQAHRDIYNEQFF.